The sequence of this T cell receptor beta chain was determined in a study of regulatory T cells in long-lasting Graves disease. General observations from the study: Persistent cases of Graves' showed reduced TCR diversity relative to newly diagnosed patients. Few sampled subjects may have lowered accuracy.

This clonotype was observed many times. Its antigen is not identified. As to time point: persistent/refractory GD, antithyroid drugs over 5 years with positive TRAb. The authors made the TCR library using RNA they extracted from PBMCs. In this cohort, patients came from an endocrinology department located in Xi'an, China. Library construction for TCR beta used iRepertoire HTBI primers and Arm-PCR of CDR3 regions. TCRdb passed the multiplex PCR reads through MiXCR, listing each CDR3 protein once. The sample lists about 400,000 distinct CDR3 sequences, about a fifth seen once, with less than 25% in the top ten. The source is a female donor with Graves disease. The sequenced sample was peripheral blood mononuclear cells (PBMCs), obtained when the disease was refractory, from a patient treated with antithyroid drugs.

The CDR3 loop reads CASSPGGANTEAFF. DNA for the CDR3: TGTGCCAGCAGCCCCGGGGGGGCAAACACTGAAGCTTTCTTT. The V and J genes are TRBV7-3 and TRBJ1-1, with D possibly TRBD1 on 6 matching bases. V shed 5 bases and J shed 2 bases, with 12 bases lying between them. Germline V lookup: CDR1 SGHTA, CDR2 FQGTGA. The CDR3 length is 14 residues.